A selection of T cell receptor beta chains follows, all from one sample in a study of blood T cell repertoires in COVID-19. Repertoires were generated with immunoSEQ multiplex PCR, while TCRdb's copy carries only in-frame clones and drops some. Of almost 80,000 clones listed, around 84% were seen once; the top ten hold under 45%. The sample taken for sequencing was peripheral blood. All receptors derive from a woman in her 70s with acute or convalescent COVID-19. Both conserved end residues are part of each CDR3. A D gene is named only where the DNA matches it firmly. Size is stated for part of the rows, as once, few or many counts, or as a class when the clone is expanded.

CASSERRGQGKKLFF TGTGCCAGCAGTGAACGAAGAGGACAGGGTAAAAAACTGTTTTTT TRBD1 - TRBV6-1 15 TRBJ1-4
CASSPKTSGVTDTQYF TGTGCCAGCAGCCCAAAAACTAGCGGGGTAACAGATACGCAGTATTTT TRBD2 - TRBV3-1/TRBV3-2 16 TRBJ2-3
CASSLGPGNTDTQYF TGTGCCAGCAGCTTGGGCCCCGGAAATACAGATACGCAGTATTTT - - TRBV11-3 15 TRBJ2-3
CASSQSGRANEQYF TGTGCCAGCAGCCAAAGCGGGAGGGCCAACGAGCAGTACTTC TRBD2 - TRBV3-1/TRBV3-2 14 TRBJ2-7
CASSIQVNMAREQYF TGTGCCAGTAGTATCCAGGTCAACATGGCTCGTGAGCAGTACTTC - - TRBV19 15 TRBJ2-7
CSVEDGGRNEQFF TGCAGCGTTGAAGATGGGGGCAGGAATGAGCAGTTCTTC - few TRBV29-1 13 TRBJ2-1
CASSSRSGDAFF TGTGCCAGCAGTTCAAGGTCAGGGGACGCTTTCTTT - - TRBV5-5 12 TRBJ1-1
CASSLIGDQPQHF TGTGCCAGCAGCTTAATAGGAGATCAGCCCCAGCATTTT - - TRBV7-9 13 TRBJ1-5
CASSIGQRGYTF TGCGCCAGCAGCATAGGACAGCGGGGCTACACCTTC - - TRBV5-1 12 TRBJ1-2
CASRRTSGRKEELFF TGTGCCAGCCGGAGGACTAGCGGGAGAAAAGAGGAGCTGTTTTTT TRBD2 few TRBV19 15 TRBJ2-2
CASSQEDRGSFPLHF TGTGCCAGCAGCCAAGAGGACAGGGGGTCGTTTCCCCTCCACTTT TRBD1 - TRBV4-2 15 TRBJ1-6
CASSEWAGALEQYF TGTGCCAGCAGTGAATGGGCGGGAGCTTTGGAGCAGTACTTC TRBD2 - TRBV2 14 TRBJ2-7
CASSIDRASEKLFF TGCGCCAGCAGCATAGACAGGGCGAGTGAAAAACTGTTTTTT TRBD1 - TRBV5-1 14 TRBJ1-4
CASSLGQGATNEKLFF TGTGCCAGCAGCCTGGGGCAGGGTGCAACTAATGAAAAACTGTTTTTT - - TRBV5-4 16 TRBJ1-4
CASSLTTVGAQYF TGTGCCAGCAGCTTGACAACGGTAGGGGCCCAGTACTTC - - TRBV5-4 13 TRBJ2-5
CASSPGTSPLHF TGTGCCAGCAGTCCGGGAACTTCACCCCTCCACTTT - - TRBV6-6 12 TRBJ1-6
CASSEDRARTEAFF TGTGCCAGCAGTGAAGACAGGGCGAGGACTGAAGCTTTCTTT - - TRBV6-1 14 TRBJ1-1
CASSQRTGGTGELFF TGTGCCAGCAGCCAACGCACAGGGGGCACCGGGGAGCTGTTTTTT TRBD1 - TRBV3-1/TRBV3-2 15 TRBJ2-2
CASSALGNNSPLHF TGTGCCAGCAGTGCACTAGGAAATAATTCACCCCTCCACTTT - - TRBV6-4 14 TRBJ1-6
CASSLASGRGQETQYF TGCGCCAGCAGCTTGGCCAGCGGCAGGGGCCAAGAGACCCAGTACTTC - few TRBV5-1 16 TRBJ2-5
CASRIGEANTGELFF TGTGCCAGCAGAATCGGGGAGGCGAACACCGGGGAGCTGTTTTTT - once TRBV7-9 15 TRBJ2-2
CAISRTDYSNQPQHF TGTGCCATCAGTAGGACAGACTATAGCAATCAGCCCCAGCATTTT - - TRBV10-3 15 TRBJ1-5
CASSLGGLNYGYTF TGTGCCAGCAGCTTAGGGGGGCTCAACTATGGCTACACCTTC - - TRBV7-9 14 TRBJ1-2
CASRNRVAGTGELFF TGCGCCAGCAGGAACAGGGTGGCTGGAACCGGGGAGCTGTTTTTT - - TRBV10-2 15 TRBJ2-2
CPRRRAGGGTYEQYF TGCCCCCGCCGCCGGGCCGGGGGGGGCACCTACGAGCAGTACTTC TRBD2 - TRBV5-1 15 TRBJ2-7
CASSLLGQGKLANEQYF TGTGCCAGCAGCTTATTGGGACAGGGAAAACTCGCTAACGAGCAGTACTTC TRBD1 few TRBV7-2 17 TRBJ2-7
CAWKWAGGHTGELFF TGTGCCTGGAAATGGGCGGGAGGCCACACCGGGGAGCTGTTTTTT TRBD2 - TRBV30 15 TRBJ2-2
CASSLTVYNEQFF TGTGCCAGCAGCCTGACAGTTTACAATGAGCAGTTCTTC - - TRBV7-8 13 TRBJ2-1
CASSLSGRANNEQFF TGTGCCAGCAGCCTTAGCGGGAGGGCCAACAATGAGCAGTTCTTC TRBD2 - TRBV11-3 15 TRBJ2-1
CASSLTGHRNYGYTF TGTGCCAGCAGTTTGACGGGACACCGTAACTATGGCTACACCTTC - - TRBV6-5 15 TRBJ1-2
CASSLTAGASYGYTF TGTGCCAGCAGTTTAACCGCAGGGGCGTCCTATGGCTACACCTTC - - TRBV6-1 15 TRBJ1-2
CASSLRTSGEQPLF TGTGCCAGCAGCTTGCGGACTAGCGGTGAACAGCCACTATTC TRBD2 - TRBV5-4 14 TRBJ2-7
CASSEGWVRGSNQPQHF TGTGCCAGCAGTGAAGGATGGGTCAGGGGAAGCAATCAGCCCCAGCATTTT - - TRBV2 17 TRBJ1-5
CASSLAGVSGNTIYF TGTGCCAGCAGCTTGGCCGGAGTCTCTGGAAACACCATATATTTT - - TRBV5-4 15 TRBJ1-3
CASSGHGLSGANVLTF TGTGCCAGCAGCGGTCACGGGTTGTCGGGGGCCAACGTCCTGACTTTC - - TRBV27 16 TRBJ2-6
CAISGGWGRREEHNEQFF TGTGCCATCAGTGGAGGTTGGGGAAGGCGGGAGGAACACAATGAGCAGTTCTTC TRBD2 - TRBV10-3 18 TRBJ2-1
CASSFFWTSGNYNEQFF TGTGCCAGCAGCTTTTTCTGGACTAGCGGAAATTACAATGAGCAGTTCTTC TRBD2 few TRBV11-2 17 TRBJ2-1
CASSLGGLYEQYF TGTGCCAGCAGCTTAGGTGGCTTATACGAGCAGTACTTC - few TRBV7-3 13 TRBJ2-7